The 12 T cell receptor beta chains listed next were all sequenced from one sample in a study of healthy donors' naive CD4 and CD8 T cells. TCR libraries were built from about 520 ng of total RNA by linear amplification. TCRdb called the reads again in MiXCR, with one record for every CDR3 protein. There are some 190,000 distinct CDR3 sequences in the sample; about four fifths occur only once, and 2% to 2.5% lies in the top ten. Sequencing was performed on naive CD4+ and CD8+ T cells sorted from blood, pooled from several donors. Every receptor here comes from a pool of human donors in good health; the sample pools cells from several healthy donors.

The J gene is TRBJ2-1, the V gene TRBV5-4; 10 bases agree with TRBD2. The CDR3 length is 18 residues. CDR1 is SGHNT and CDR2 is YYREEE in the germline V gene (reference sequence). V was clipped by 4 bases and J by 0 bases; unmatched bases: 10. Here the CDR3 DNA reads TGTGCCAGCAGCGTTAGGACTAGCGGAGGGAGCTCCTACAATGAGCAGTTCTTC. Its translation is CASSVRTSGGSSYNEQFF.

With respect to this clonotype: It is likely a read error, because the conserved phenylalanine at the end of the CDR3 is missing. The chain has TRBV29-1 and TRBJ2-1, with 8 bases matching TRBD2. Unmatched junction bases numbered 7, after V lost 6 bases and J lost 0 bases. The CDR3 contains 15 residues. Germline V lookup: CDR1 SQVTM, CDR2 ANQGSEA. CDR3 coding DNA: TGCAGCGTAGCTAAGCGGGAGAGCTCCTACAATGAGCAGTTCCTC. Protein sequence: CSVAKRESSYNEQFL.

The chain uses TRBV5-6 and TRBJ1-6; 10 nucleotides match TRBD1. Germline values: CDR1 SGHDT, CDR2 YYEEEE. The CDR3 runs 17 residues. J gave up 10 bases and V 5 bases, and 15 bases lay outside the gene matches. CDR3 sequence: CASSQTGTGVRKSPLHF. The DNA for the CDR3 is TGTGCCAGCAGTCAGACCGGGACAGGGGTCCGTAAGTCACCCCTCCACTTT.

CDR3 coding DNA: TGTGCCTGGAGTTCACCGGGACAGGGAACAGATACGCAGTATTTT. Translating gives CAWSSPGQGTDTQYF. The chain is built from TRBV30 and TRBJ2-3, with 9 nucleotides matching TRBD1. V shed 2 bases and J 3 bases; nucleotides not matched to a gene: 6. Germline CDR1 and CDR2: GTSNPN and SVGIG (reference sequence). This CDR3 spans 15 amino acids.

The chain joins TRBV6-5 to TRBJ1-1; possible D gene TRBD1, 5 bases. Germline V lookup: CDR1 MNHEY, CDR2 SVGAGI. This CDR3 is 14 amino acids long. V was shortened by 2 bases and J by 3 bases, with 10 bases between the two germline ends. The CDR3 bases are TGTGCCAGCAGTTACCGAGCAGGGCACACTGAAGCTTTCTTT. Translating it yields CASSYRAGHTEAFF.

J is TRBJ2-1 and V is TRBV29-1, with D hard to call. The CDR3 contains 13 residues. With 7 bases removed from V and 4 bases from J, the gap between germline ends came to 14 bases. Per the germline V gene, CDR1 is SQVTM and CDR2 is ANQGSEA. In DNA, the CDR3 is TGCAGCGCAGGACGGCAGGTGTACAATGAGCAGTTCTTC. Translating gives CSAGRQVYNEQFF.

DNA for the CDR3: TGTGCCAGCAGTTACACCGGGACGGGATACAATGAGCAGTTCTTC. Translated, it gives CASSYTGTGYNEQFF. The V and J genes are TRBV6-6 and TRBJ2-1, with D perhaps given as TRBD1 or TRBD2 (5 bases each). This CDR3 has 15 amino acids. Germline assignment: CDR1 MNHNY and CDR2 SVGAGI (reference sequence). The V end was cut by 2 bases, the J end by 4 bases, with 12 bases between.

This clonotype was counted between two and nine times. V gene TRBV19 combines with J gene TRBJ1-1; D is uncertain. V was clipped by 3 bases and J by 5 bases, with 7 bases between them. Germline CDR1 is LNHDA and CDR2 is SQIVND (reference sequence). The length of the CDR3 is 12 residues. CDR3 sequence (DNA): TGTGCCAGTAGTATCCGCGGAACTGAAGCTTTCTTT. Amino acid sequence: CASSIRGTEAFF.

This rearrangement joins TRBV29-1 to TRBJ2-7; D may correspond to TRBD1 or TRBD2 (5 bases each). Germline values: CDR1 SQVTM, CDR2 ANQGSEA. Trimming stripped 8 bases from V and 3 bases from J, with 14 bases between. The CDR3 loop spans 12 amino acids. CDR3 sequence reads: CSHRDEYYEQYF. Written as DNA, the CDR3 is TGCAGCCACCGGGACGAGTACTACGAGCAGTACTTC.

The chain combines TRBV19 with TRBJ1-1; D not certain. Germline V gene sequence: CDR1 LNHDA, CDR2 SQIVND (reference sequence). With 3 bases removed from V and 8 bases from J, the gap between germline ends came to 7 bases. The CDR3 is 11 amino acids. In DNA, the CDR3 is TGTGCCAGTAGTATTATGGGGGAAGCTTTCTTT. It yields the protein CASSIMGEAFF. Drawing the rest from reference TRBV19 and TRBJ1-1, the complete variable domain is DGGITQSPKYLFRKEGQNVTLSCEQNLNHDAMYWYRQDPGQGLRLIYYSQIVNDFQKGDIAEGYSVSREKKESFPLTVTSAQKNPTAFYLCASSIMGEAFFGQGTRLTVV.

This clonotype was seen just once. The V call is TRBV6-5, the J call TRBJ1-2; 9 bases are shared with TRBD1. V lost 0 bases, J lost 6 bases, and 5 bases stayed unmatched. The CDR3 extends over 15 amino acids. CDR1 is MNHEY and CDR2 is SVGAGI in the germline V gene. CDR3 amino acids: CASSYSPGQGNGYTF. The CDR3 DNA sequence: TGTGCCAGCAGTTACTCACCGGGACAGGGAAATGGCTACACCTTC.

The chain joins TRBV19 to TRBJ2-7, with D possibly matching TRBD1 (6 bases). Germline V gene lookup returns CDR1 LNHDA and CDR2 SQIVND (reference sequence). The CDR3 sequence is 14 residues long. V shed 5 bases and J shed 0 bases, with 11 bases lying between them. The CDR3 coding sequence is TGTGCCAGTAGTCACCAGGGGAGCTCCTACGAGCAGTACTTC. Its translation is CASSHQGSSYEQYF. Supplemented by reference TRBV19 and TRBJ2-7, the full variable domain reads DGGITQSPKYLFRKEGQNVTLSCEQNLNHDAMYWYRQDPGQGLRLIYYSQIVNDFQKGDIAEGYSVSREKKESFPLTVTSAQKNPTAFYLCASSHQGSSYEQYFGPGTRLTVT.